What follows are 20 T cell receptor beta chains derived from one specimen sequenced in a study of monozygotic twins with inflammatory bowel disease. TCRdb re-called the 5' RACE reads, yielding one record per CDR3 amino acid sequence without DNA. This table holds roughly 300,000 distinct CDR3 sequences. The material sequenced was blood. The receptor set was obtained from a human donor with ulcerative colitis or Crohn's disease, or a healthy co-twin of an affected twin (not recorded which).

The chain carries TRBV28 and TRBJ2-7; TCRdb returns TRBD1, unconfirmable since there is no DNA. CDR3 length: 14 residues. From germline, CDR1 is MDHEN and CDR2 SYDVKM. CDR3 amino acids: CASLGGQRTYEQYF.

The J gene is TRBJ1-3, the V gene TRBV27; TCRdb calls TRBD1, which cannot be checked without DNA. The CDR3 runs to 15 residues. Germline CDR1 and CDR2: MNHEY and SMNVEV (reference sequence). This CDR3 is CASSPRTGLGNTIYF.

The chain employs TRBV27 and TRBJ1-5. The CDR3 loop spans 16 amino acids. Germline lookup yields CDR1 MNHEY and CDR2 SMNVEV (reference sequence). The CDR3 sequence is CASSLSWGNSNQPQHF.

The chain combines TRBV20-1 with TRBJ1-4; without DNA, the TCRdb call of TRBD1 cannot be checked. The CDR3 covers 14 residues. CDR1 is DFQATT and CDR2 is SNEGSKA in the germline V gene (reference sequence). CDR3 loop: CSAPDLTGAQKLFF.

The chain links TRBV30 to TRBJ2-5; TCRdb names TRBD1, which stays unverified in the absence of DNA. Germline V gene data show CDR1 as GTSNPN and CDR2 as SVGIG (reference sequence). The CDR3 is made up of 14 amino acids. The CDR3 is CAWRTGRNQETQYF.

The rearrangement joins TRBV12-3 or TRBV12-4 to TRBJ2-2; TCRdb picks TRBD1, but there is no DNA to check that call. This CDR3 contains 15 residues. The CDR3 sequence: CASLSGHGNTGELFF.

The genes are TRBV6-1 and TRBJ2-7. The germline CDR1 and CDR2 sequences are MNHNS and SASEGT. The CDR3 extends over 15 amino acids. The CDR3: CASSQGASYSYEQYF.

This rearrangement joins TRBV6-1 to TRBJ2-5; TCRdb selects TRBD1, and the lack of DNA leaves this call unchecked. Germline CDR1 reads MNHNS; CDR2 reads SASEGT. The CDR3 is 17 residues long. The CDR3 region is CASTRRGQGGPQETQYF.

V usage is TRBV19 and J usage is TRBJ1-1; as DNA is missing, the TRBD1 call by TCRdb cannot be tested. The CDR3 has 13 amino acids. Germline V gene lookup returns CDR1 LNHDA and CDR2 SQIVND (reference sequence). The CDR3 is CASSMKGDTEAFF.

The chain is built from TRBV7-9 and TRBJ1-1; the D call from TCRdb, TRBD1, cannot be confirmed without DNA. CDR1 is SEHNR, CDR2 FQNEAQ, per germline (reference sequence). The CDR3 is 17 amino acids. The CDR3 loop reads CASSSPRDRGPNTEAFF.

The CDR3 region is CASSFRDEQYF. V and J are TRBV12-3 or TRBV12-4 and TRBJ2-7. The CDR3 spans 11 residues.

The chain employs TRBV12-3 or TRBV12-4 and TRBJ2-6. CDR3 size: 16 residues. CDR3 region: CASSRNGGSGANVLTF.

The chain is built from TRBV10-3 and TRBJ1-1. This CDR3 has 14 residues. Looked up from germline, CDR1 is ENHRY and CDR2 is SYGVKD. CDR3 sequence: CAISELQMNTEAFF.

This chain joins TRBV6-4 and TRBJ2-4; TCRdb's D call, TRBD1, is unchecked because there is no DNA. The germline V gene encodes CDR1 MRHNA and CDR2 SNTAGT. The CDR3 runs to 12 residues. The CDR3 here is CASRPGGNIQYF.

The V gene is TRBV5-1, the J gene TRBJ2-5. This CDR3 contains 14 residues. Germline V lookup: CDR1 SGHRS, CDR2 YFSETQ. CDR3 region: CASSLVTVLETQYF.

The CDR3: CASSLAGLSYEQYF. The gene calls are TRBV12-3 or TRBV12-4 and TRBJ2-7; as DNA is missing, the TRBD2 call by TCRdb cannot be tested. This CDR3 has 14 amino acids.

CDR3 protein: CASSLGQAGQPQHF. The chain has TRBV12-3 or TRBV12-4 and TRBJ1-5. This CDR3 is 14 amino acids long.

V and J are TRBV11-2 and TRBJ2-4; TCRdb's D call, TRBD1, is unchecked because there is no DNA. Germline V gives CDR1 SGHAT, CDR2 FQNNGV. The CDR3 has 17 amino acids. CDR3 loop: CASSLDRRKLAKNIQYF.

The chain joins TRBV7-2 to TRBJ2-1; TCRdb's D call, TRBD1, is unchecked because there is no DNA. Germline CDR1 and CDR2: SGHTA and FQGNSA. The CDR3 runs 16 residues. The chain's CDR3 is CASSLSKGQQNNEQFF.

The chain carries TRBV19 and TRBJ1-1. The CDR3 runs 15 residues. Germline lookup yields CDR1 LNHDA and CDR2 SQIVND (reference sequence). CDR3 residues: CASTANGNLNTEAFF.